The rows below give T cell receptor beta chains drawn from one sample of a study of CD8 T cells in Susac syndrome. In TCRdb, the immunoSEQ multiplex PCR reads were re-called with MiXCR into one record per CDR3 protein. The sample holds 160,000 or so distinct CDR3 sequences, roughly 95% seen once. What was sequenced was CD4+ T cells from PBMCs. These receptors were collected from a human donor in good health. Both conserved end residues are part of each CDR3. The D gene is left open where the match is weak. Clone size is given for some rows only: seen once, a few or many times, or a class if the clone is expanded.

CDR3 protein: CASSPTYGRTDTQYF
CDR3 DNA: TGTGCCAGCAGCCCGACCTACGGGCGGACAGATACGCAGTATTTT
CDR3 length: 15
V gene: TRBV13
D gene: -
J gene: TRBJ2-3
clone size: -

CDR3 protein: CASSSTDPLGYTF
CDR3 DNA: TGTGCCAGCAGTTCGACAGACCCTTTAGGCTACACCTTC
CDR3 length: 13
V gene: TRBV6-5
D gene: -
J gene: TRBJ1-2
clone size: few

CDR3 protein: CASSQRPGSDEKLFF
CDR3 DNA: TGTGCCAGCAGCCAGAGGCCGGGTTCGGATGAAAAACTGTTTTTT
CDR3 length: 15
V gene: TRBV4-2
D gene: -
J gene: TRBJ1-4
clone size: -

CDR3 protein: CATEGGSTDTQYF
CDR3 DNA: TGTGCCACCGAGGGGGGGAGCACAGATACGCAGTATTTT
CDR3 length: 13
V gene: TRBV24-1
D gene: -
J gene: TRBJ2-3
clone size: once

CDR3 protein: CAIKGSAEAFF
CDR3 DNA: TGTGCCATCAAAGGCTCGGCTGAAGCTTTCTTT
CDR3 length: 11
V gene: TRBV10-3
D gene: -
J gene: TRBJ1-1
clone size: once

CDR3 protein: CASSLDGSYPAGGPTDTQYF
CDR3 DNA: TGTGCCAGCAGCTTGGACGGCAGCTACCCAGCGGGGGGGCCAACAGATACGCAGTATTTT
CDR3 length: 20
V gene: TRBV5-4
D gene: TRBD2
J gene: TRBJ2-3
clone size: -

CDR3 protein: CSARRHTQYF
CDR3 DNA: TGCAGTGCCCGTCGGCATACGCAGTATTTT
CDR3 length: 10
V gene: TRBV20-1
D gene: -
J gene: TRBJ2-3
clone size: -

CDR3 protein: CASSQGTGPTNTEAFF
CDR3 DNA: TGCGCCAGCAGCCAGGGGACAGGTCCCACGAACACTGAAGCTTTCTTT
CDR3 length: 16
V gene: TRBV4-1
D gene: TRBD1
J gene: TRBJ1-1
clone size: -

CDR3 protein: CASKEGGPNEQFF
CDR3 DNA: TGTGCCAGCAAGGAGGGGGGACCCAATGAGCAGTTCTTC
CDR3 length: 13
V gene: TRBV2
D gene: -
J gene: TRBJ2-1
clone size: -

CDR3 protein: CASSLTGANTGELFF
CDR3 DNA: TGTGCCAGCAGCCTGACGGGAGCGAACACCGGGGAGCTGTTTTTT
CDR3 length: 15
V gene: TRBV7-3
D gene: -
J gene: TRBJ2-2
clone size: -

CDR3 protein: CASSSSTGITGELFF
CDR3 DNA: TGTGCCAGCAGCTCCTCGACGGGAATCACCGGGGAGCTGTTTTTT
CDR3 length: 15
V gene: TRBV7-6
D gene: -
J gene: TRBJ2-2
clone size: -

CDR3 protein: CASRITGEETQYF
CDR3 DNA: TGTGCCAGCAGAATCACAGGGGAAGAGACCCAGTACTTC
CDR3 length: 13
V gene: TRBV12-3/TRBV12-4
D gene: TRBD1
J gene: TRBJ2-5
clone size: -

CDR3 protein: CASSHKSTGAVNEQYF
CDR3 DNA: TGTGCCAGCAGCCACAAATCCACAGGGGCAGTCAACGAGCAGTACTTC
CDR3 length: 16
V gene: TRBV7-9
D gene: TRBD1
J gene: TRBJ2-7
clone size: -

CDR3 protein: CASSHQRGEQYF
CDR3 DNA: TGTGCCAGCAGCCATCAGAGGGGAGAGCAGTACTTC
CDR3 length: 12
V gene: TRBV3-1
D gene: -
J gene: TRBJ2-7
clone size: -

CDR3 protein: CASRPLSGGGQPQHF
CDR3 DNA: TGTGCCAGCCGACCCCTTAGTGGAGGAGGTCAGCCCCAGCATTTT
CDR3 length: 15
V gene: TRBV6-1
D gene: -
J gene: TRBJ1-5
clone size: -

CDR3 protein: CATTGTFSYEQYF
CDR3 DNA: TGTGCCACCACCGGGACGTTCTCCTACGAGCAGTACTTC
CDR3 length: 13
V gene: TRBV15
D gene: -
J gene: TRBJ2-7
clone size: -

CDR3 protein: CASSLRAATRTDTQYF
CDR3 DNA: TGTGCCAGCAGTTTAAGGGCAGCCACTCGCACAGATACGCAGTATTTT
CDR3 length: 16
V gene: TRBV12-3/TRBV12-4
D gene: -
J gene: TRBJ2-3
clone size: -

CDR3 protein: CAISESKGIHGYTF
CDR3 DNA: TGTGCCATCAGTGAGTCGAAGGGTATCCATGGCTACACCTTC
CDR3 length: 14
V gene: TRBV10-3
D gene: -
J gene: TRBJ1-2
clone size: -

CDR3 protein: CASSLGNRGQQYF
CDR3 DNA: TGTGCCAGCAGCCTGGGAAACAGGGGCCAGCAGTACTTC
CDR3 length: 13
V gene: TRBV6-5
D gene: TRBD1
J gene: TRBJ2-7
clone size: -

CDR3 protein: CATSIRHQETQYF
CDR3 DNA: TGTGCCACCAGCATACGTCATCAAGAGACCCAGTACTTC
CDR3 length: 13
V gene: TRBV15
D gene: -
J gene: TRBJ2-5
clone size: -

CDR3 protein: CASSQDTGGQYGYTF
CDR3 DNA: TGTGCCAGCAGCCAAGATACGGGAGGGCAATATGGCTACACCTTC
CDR3 length: 15
V gene: TRBV4-2
D gene: -
J gene: TRBJ1-2
clone size: once

CDR3 protein: CAWTKGNMNTEAFF
CDR3 DNA: TGTGCCTGGACCAAAGGGAATATGAACACTGAAGCTTTCTTT
CDR3 length: 14
V gene: TRBV30
D gene: -
J gene: TRBJ1-1
clone size: -

CDR3 protein: CASQGRTVLTF
CDR3 DNA: TGTGCCAGCCAGGGGCGGACCGTCCTGACTTTC
CDR3 length: 11
V gene: TRBV19
D gene: -
J gene: TRBJ2-6
clone size: -

CDR3 protein: CASSLYSSENTIYF
CDR3 DNA: TGTGCCAGCAGCTTATACAGCTCTGAAAACACCATATATTTT
CDR3 length: 14
V gene: TRBV7-2
D gene: -
J gene: TRBJ1-3
clone size: -

CDR3 protein: CASSGTGGRDTEAFF
CDR3 DNA: TGTGCCAGTAGTGGGACAGGGGGCCGAGATACTGAAGCTTTCTTT
CDR3 length: 15
V gene: TRBV19
D gene: TRBD1
J gene: TRBJ1-1
clone size: -

CDR3 protein: CASSGQAGETQYF
CDR3 DNA: TGTGCCAGCAGCGGACAGGCGGGAGAGACCCAGTACTTC
CDR3 length: 13
V gene: TRBV3-1
D gene: TRBD1
J gene: TRBJ2-5
clone size: -

CDR3 protein: CASSHRAGAKPDTQYF
CDR3 DNA: TGTGCCAGCAGCCATAGAGCGGGGGCCAAACCCGATACGCAGTATTTT
CDR3 length: 16
V gene: TRBV3-1
D gene: TRBD2
J gene: TRBJ2-3
clone size: once

CDR3 protein: CASSARLGANEQFF
CDR3 DNA: TGTGCCAGCAGCGCCCGTTTAGGGGCGAATGAGCAGTTCTTC
CDR3 length: 14
V gene: TRBV2
D gene: -
J gene: TRBJ2-1
clone size: -

CDR3 protein: CASDPGRQGETQYF
CDR3 DNA: TGCGCCAGCGACCCGGGACGCCAAGGGGAGACCCAGTACTTC
CDR3 length: 14
V gene: TRBV5-1
D gene: -
J gene: TRBJ2-5
clone size: -

CDR3 protein: CASSPRTDNQPQHF
CDR3 DNA: TGTGCCAGCAGTCCCCGGACAGATAATCAGCCCCAGCATTTT
CDR3 length: 14
V gene: TRBV6-6
D gene: -
J gene: TRBJ1-5
clone size: -

CDR3 protein: CASSYSVSMNTEAFF
CDR3 DNA: TGTGCCAGCAGTTACTCGGTTAGCATGAACACTGAAGCTTTCTTT
CDR3 length: 15
V gene: TRBV6-5
D gene: -
J gene: TRBJ1-1
clone size: -

CDR3 protein: CASKRDPGTETQYF
CDR3 DNA: TGTGCCAGCAAAAGAGACCCGGGTACGGAGACCCAGTACTTC
CDR3 length: 14
V gene: TRBV2
D gene: -
J gene: TRBJ2-5
clone size: -

CDR3 protein: CASSPPSSYEQYF
CDR3 DNA: TGTGCCAGCTCACCACCTTCCTCCTACGAGCAGTACTTC
CDR3 length: 13
V gene: TRBV18
D gene: -
J gene: TRBJ2-7
clone size: few

CDR3 protein: CASSSGETQYF
CDR3 DNA: TGTGCCAGTAGTTCCGGGGAGACCCAGTACTTC
CDR3 length: 11
V gene: TRBV19
D gene: -
J gene: TRBJ2-5
clone size: -

CDR3 protein: CASSYHTEWPLHF
CDR3 DNA: TGTGCCAGCAGTTACCACACGGAGTGGCCCCTCCACTTT
CDR3 length: 13
V gene: TRBV6-2/TRBV6-3
D gene: -
J gene: TRBJ1-6
clone size: -

CDR3 protein: CASRPADSSYNSPLHF
CDR3 DNA: TGTGCCAGCAGACCCGCGGACAGCTCCTATAATTCACCCCTCCACTTT
CDR3 length: 16
V gene: TRBV5-4
D gene: -
J gene: TRBJ1-6
clone size: -

CDR3 protein: CASTEVQGSGANVLTF
CDR3 DNA: TGTGCCAGCACCGAAGTACAGGGGTCTGGGGCCAACGTCCTGACTTTC
CDR3 length: 16
V gene: TRBV6-2/TRBV6-3
D gene: TRBD1
J gene: TRBJ2-6
clone size: -

CDR3 protein: CASSTGQSGTNEKLFF
CDR3 DNA: TGCGCCAGCAGCACCGGACAGAGCGGAACTAATGAAAAACTGTTTTTT
CDR3 length: 16
V gene: TRBV5-1
D gene: -
J gene: TRBJ1-4
clone size: -

CDR3 protein: CASTAANSPLHF
CDR3 DNA: TGTGCCAGTACAGCCGCTAATTCACCCCTCCACTTT
CDR3 length: 12
V gene: TRBV19
D gene: -
J gene: TRBJ1-6
clone size: -

CDR3 protein: CASSPQGGSSGANVLTF
CDR3 DNA: TGTGCCAGCAGTCCACAGGGCGGGAGCTCTGGGGCCAACGTCCTGACTTTC
CDR3 length: 17
V gene: TRBV6-1
D gene: -
J gene: TRBJ2-6
clone size: -

CDR3 protein: CASSVDRGNEKLFF
CDR3 DNA: TGTGCCAGCAGCGTAGATCGGGGAAATGAAAAACTGTTTTTT
CDR3 length: 14
V gene: TRBV9
D gene: -
J gene: TRBJ1-4
clone size: -

CDR3 protein: CASSKGGTGGFARYF
CDR3 DNA: TGTGCCAGCAGTAAGGGCGGGACAGGGGGCTTCGCCAGGTACTTC
CDR3 length: 15
V gene: TRBV6-2/TRBV6-3
D gene: TRBD1
J gene: TRBJ2-5
clone size: -

CDR3 protein: CASTKTGSGEYF
CDR3 DNA: TGTGCCAGCACCAAGACCGGGAGCGGGGAGTACTTC
CDR3 length: 12
V gene: TRBV2
D gene: TRBD2
J gene: TRBJ2-7
clone size: once

CDR3 protein: CSAALGGPGNTIYF
CDR3 DNA: TGCAGCGCCGCCCTAGGGGGCCCTGGAAACACCATATATTTT
CDR3 length: 14
V gene: TRBV29-1
D gene: TRBD1
J gene: TRBJ1-3
clone size: once

CDR3 protein: CASSDTELNTEAFF
CDR3 DNA: TGTGCCAGCAGTGACACAGAGTTGAACACTGAAGCTTTCTTT
CDR3 length: 14
V gene: TRBV6-4
D gene: -
J gene: TRBJ1-1
clone size: -

CDR3 protein: CAIRQVGTTDTQYF
CDR3 DNA: TGTGCCATCAGGCAGGTTGGGACAACAGATACGCAGTATTTT
CDR3 length: 14
V gene: TRBV10-3
D gene: -
J gene: TRBJ2-3
clone size: -

CDR3 protein: CASSQEPGAGYNEQFF
CDR3 DNA: TGCGCCAGCAGCCAAGAACCGGGGGCGGGTTACAATGAGCAGTTCTTC
CDR3 length: 16
V gene: TRBV4-1
D gene: -
J gene: TRBJ2-1
clone size: -

CDR3 protein: CASIPSAGNTEAFF
CDR3 DNA: TGTGCCAGTATACCCTCGGCGGGGAACACTGAAGCTTTCTTT
CDR3 length: 14
V gene: TRBV19
D gene: -
J gene: TRBJ1-1
clone size: -

CDR3 protein: CASSPHGRSYNEQFF
CDR3 DNA: TGTGCCAGCAGCCCCCACGGCCGCTCCTACAATGAGCAGTTCTTC
CDR3 length: 15
V gene: TRBV13
D gene: -
J gene: TRBJ2-1
clone size: once

CDR3 protein: CASSVLSGGVPDTQYF
CDR3 DNA: TGTGCCAGCAGCGTTCTGAGTGGTGGGGTCCCAGATACGCAGTATTTT
CDR3 length: 16
V gene: TRBV9
D gene: -
J gene: TRBJ2-3
clone size: -

CDR3 protein: CASSPLGGGGTDTQYF
CDR3 DNA: TGTGCCAGCTCACCACTCGGCGGGGGGGGCACAGATACGCAGTATTTT
CDR3 length: 16
V gene: TRBV18
D gene: TRBD2
J gene: TRBJ2-3
clone size: -

CDR3 protein: CASSGGAGNQPQHF
CDR3 DNA: TGTGCCAGCAGCGGGGGGGCCGGCAATCAGCCCCAGCATTTT
CDR3 length: 14
V gene: TRBV14
D gene: -
J gene: TRBJ1-5
clone size: -